This T cell receptor beta chain was observed in a study of regulatory T cells in long-lasting Graves disease. Findings and limits, study-wide: The TCR repertoire of persistent Graves' patients was less diverse than that of newly diagnosed ones.

CDR3 length equals 12 residues. Germline CDR1 is DFQATT and CDR2 is SNEGSKA (reference sequence). V was cut by 5 bases and J by 3 bases, with 10 bases left in between. Construction of the TCR beta libraries employed iRepertoire HTBI primers in conjunction with Arm-PCR of CDR3 regions. In TCRdb, the multiplex PCR reads were re-called with MiXCR into one record per CDR3 protein. The sample lists 350,000 to 450,000 distinct CDR3 sequences; roughly a fifth were seen once. The time point was: persistent/refractory GD, antithyroid drugs over 5 years with positive TRAb. TCR sequences were obtained from RNA taken from PBMCs. Graves' disease diagnoses used American Thyroid Association guidelines. A word on this clonotype: What it recognizes is unknown.

The V gene is TRBV20-1, the J gene TRBJ1-2; tentative D call: TRBD1 (5 bases). The clonotype was recovered from a female donor with Graves disease. The sequenced sample was peripheral blood mononuclear cells (PBMCs), obtained when the disease was refractory, from a patient treated with antithyroid drugs. The CDR3, as DNA: TGCAGTGCTCCAGGGCGTTACTATGGCTACACCTTC. It codes for CSAPGRYYGYTF.